The present TCR beta chain was sequenced within a study of vaccination effects on CD4 cells after COVID-19. Study-level findings and limits: New vaccine-induced clones made up most post-vaccine spike-reactive clones in convalescents.

Trimming at V came to 5 bases and at J to 2 bases, leaving 4 bases not matched to a gene. Germline V CDR1 and CDR2: SGHAT, FQDESV (reference sequence). This CDR3 region has 15 residues. A note on this clone: As yet, its antigen is unknown.

Generated by immunoSEQ multiplex PCR, the TCRdb table keeps only in-frame clones and is missing some. The table has around 25,000 clones, about 75% seen once. ViraFEST used viral peptide pools to expand antigen-specific CD4+ T cells before sequencing. Upon completion of 10 days in culture, CD4+ T cells were isolated. A PCR test confirmed that the person had SARS-CoV-2 infection between March and December 2020. Half-medium changes using IL-2 medium occurred on days 3 and 7. V is TRBV11-1 and J is TRBJ2-7, with 12 nucleotides matching TRBD2. Sequenced material: CD4+ T cells from PBMCs cultured with SARS-CoV-2 spike peptides, taken before COVID-19 vaccination. The sequence came from a human donor who had a prior SARS-CoV-2 infection. CDR3 sequence (DNA): TGTGCCAGCAGCACAGCTAGCGGGAGGGCCTACGAGCAGTACTTC. The encoded protein is CASSTASGRAYEQYF.